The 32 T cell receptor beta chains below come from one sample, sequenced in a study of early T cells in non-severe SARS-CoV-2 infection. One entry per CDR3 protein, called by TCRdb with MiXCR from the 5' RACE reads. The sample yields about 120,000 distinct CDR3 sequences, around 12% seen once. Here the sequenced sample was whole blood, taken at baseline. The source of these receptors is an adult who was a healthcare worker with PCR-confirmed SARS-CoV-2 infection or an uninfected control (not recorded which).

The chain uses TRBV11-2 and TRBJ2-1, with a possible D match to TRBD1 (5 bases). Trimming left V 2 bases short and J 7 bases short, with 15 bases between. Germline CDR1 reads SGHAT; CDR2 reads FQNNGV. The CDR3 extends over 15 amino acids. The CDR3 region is CASSLLLGLLNEQFF. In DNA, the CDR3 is TGTGCCAGCAGCTTATTGTTGGGGCTATTAAATGAGCAGTTCTTC.

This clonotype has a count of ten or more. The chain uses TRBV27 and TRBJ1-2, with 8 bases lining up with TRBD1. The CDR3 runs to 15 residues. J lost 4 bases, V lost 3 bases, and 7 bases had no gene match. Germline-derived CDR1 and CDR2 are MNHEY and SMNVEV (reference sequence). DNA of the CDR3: TGTGCCAGCAGTTTCGGACAGGGCTGGTCCTATGGCTACACCTTC. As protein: CASSFGQGWSYGYTF.

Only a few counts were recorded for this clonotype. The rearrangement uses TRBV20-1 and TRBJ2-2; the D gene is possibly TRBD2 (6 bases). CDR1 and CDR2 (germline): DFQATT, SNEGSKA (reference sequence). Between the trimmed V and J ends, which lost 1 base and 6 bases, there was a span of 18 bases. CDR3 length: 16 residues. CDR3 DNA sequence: TGCAGTGCTAGAGCAACAAGGACGGGGGTTGCCGGGGAGCTGTTTTTT. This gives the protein CSARATRTGVAGELFF.

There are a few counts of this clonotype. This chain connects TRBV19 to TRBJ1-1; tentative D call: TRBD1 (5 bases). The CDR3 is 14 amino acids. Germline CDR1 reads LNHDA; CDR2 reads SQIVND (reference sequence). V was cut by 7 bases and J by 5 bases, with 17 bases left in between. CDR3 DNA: TGTGCCAGTACCATGGGCCAGGGATATACTGAAGCTTTCTTT. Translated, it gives CASTMGQGYTEAFF.

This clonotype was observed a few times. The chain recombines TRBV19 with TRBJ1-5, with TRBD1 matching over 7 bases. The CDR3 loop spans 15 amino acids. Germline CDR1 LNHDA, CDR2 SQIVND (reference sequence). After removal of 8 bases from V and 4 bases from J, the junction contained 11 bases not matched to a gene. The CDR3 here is CASDLGSGGNQPQHF. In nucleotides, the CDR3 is TGTGCCAGTGATCTGGGGTCAGGGGGGAATCAGCCCCAGCATTTT. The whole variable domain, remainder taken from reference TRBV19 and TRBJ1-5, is DGGITQSPKYLFRKEGQNVTLSCEQNLNHDAMYWYRQDPGQGLRLIYYSQIVNDFQKGDIAEGYSVSREKKESFPLTVTSAQKNPTAFYLCASDLGSGGNQPQHFGDGTRLSIL.

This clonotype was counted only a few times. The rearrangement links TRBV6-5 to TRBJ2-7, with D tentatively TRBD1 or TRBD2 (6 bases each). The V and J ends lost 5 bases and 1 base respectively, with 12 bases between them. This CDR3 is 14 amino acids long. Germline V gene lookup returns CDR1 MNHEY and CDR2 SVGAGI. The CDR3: CASSARGHSYEQYF. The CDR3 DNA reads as TGTGCCAGCAGTGCCCGGGGGCATTCCTACGAGCAGTACTTC.

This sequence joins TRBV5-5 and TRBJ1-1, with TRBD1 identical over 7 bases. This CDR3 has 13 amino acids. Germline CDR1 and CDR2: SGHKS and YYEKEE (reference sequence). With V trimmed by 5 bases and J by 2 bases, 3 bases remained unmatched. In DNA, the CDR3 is TGTGCCAGCAGTACAGGGGTAAACACTGAAGCTTTCTTT. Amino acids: CASSTGVNTEAFF.

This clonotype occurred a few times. CDR3 DNA: TGTGCCAGCAGTCTCTCGACAGGCTTCACGTGGCAGTACTTC. This encodes CASSLSTGFTWQYF. V usage is TRBV27 and J usage is TRBJ2-7, with D perhaps matching TRBD1 (6 bases). Germline V gene data show CDR1 as MNHEY and CDR2 as SMNVEV (reference sequence). The CDR3 is 14 amino acids. V gave up 5 bases and J gave up 9 bases, with 20 bases separating them.

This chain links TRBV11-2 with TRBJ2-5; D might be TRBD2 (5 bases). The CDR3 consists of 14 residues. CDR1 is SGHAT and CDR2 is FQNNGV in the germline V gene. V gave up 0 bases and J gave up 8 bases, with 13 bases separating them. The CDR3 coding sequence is TGTGCCAGCAGCTTAGATAAAACCGGGAACACCCAGTACTTC. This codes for CASSLDKTGNTQYF.

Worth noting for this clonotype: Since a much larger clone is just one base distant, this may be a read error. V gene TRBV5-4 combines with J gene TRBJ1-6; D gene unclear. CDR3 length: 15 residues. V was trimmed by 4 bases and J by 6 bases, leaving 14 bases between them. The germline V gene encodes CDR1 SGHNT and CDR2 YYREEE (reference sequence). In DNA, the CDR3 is TGTGCCAGCAGCCGGGCGGGTGGGATTAATTCACCCCTCCACTTT. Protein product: CASSRAGGINSPLHF. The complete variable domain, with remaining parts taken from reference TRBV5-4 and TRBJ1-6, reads ETGVTQSPTHLIKTRGQQVTLRCSSQSGHNTVSWYQQALGQGPQFIFQYYREEENGRGNFPPRFSGLQFPNYSSELNVNALELDDSALYLCASSRAGGINSPLHFGNGTRLTVT.

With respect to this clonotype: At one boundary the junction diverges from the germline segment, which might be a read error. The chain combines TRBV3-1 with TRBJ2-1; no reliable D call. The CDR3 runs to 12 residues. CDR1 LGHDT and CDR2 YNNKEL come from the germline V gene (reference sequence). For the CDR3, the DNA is TGTGCCAGGAGCCAAGTTGCGGATGAGCAGTTCTTC. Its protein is CARSQVADEQFF.

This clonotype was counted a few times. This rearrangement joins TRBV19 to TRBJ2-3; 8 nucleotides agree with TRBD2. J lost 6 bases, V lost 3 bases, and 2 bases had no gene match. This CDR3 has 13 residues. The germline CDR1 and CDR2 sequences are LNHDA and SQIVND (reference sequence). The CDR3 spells CASSMTSADTQYF. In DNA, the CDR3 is TGTGCCAGTAGTATGACTAGCGCGGATACGCAGTATTTT.

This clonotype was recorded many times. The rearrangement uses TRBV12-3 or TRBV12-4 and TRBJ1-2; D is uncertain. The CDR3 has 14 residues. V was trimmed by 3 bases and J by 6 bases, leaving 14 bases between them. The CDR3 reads CASSFRSGRDGYTF. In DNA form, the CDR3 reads TGTGCCAGCAGTTTTCGGTCAGGCCGGGATGGCTACACCTTC.

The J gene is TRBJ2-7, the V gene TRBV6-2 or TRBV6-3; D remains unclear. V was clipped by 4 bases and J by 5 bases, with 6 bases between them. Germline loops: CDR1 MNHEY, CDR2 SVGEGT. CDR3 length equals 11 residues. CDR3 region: CASSFGDEQYF. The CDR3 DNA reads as TGTGCCAGCAGTTTTGGTGACGAGCAGTACTTC.

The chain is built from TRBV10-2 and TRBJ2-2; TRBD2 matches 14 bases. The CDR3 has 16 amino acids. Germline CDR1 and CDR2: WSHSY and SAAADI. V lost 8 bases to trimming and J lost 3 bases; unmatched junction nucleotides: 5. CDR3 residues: CASQTSGRADTGELFF. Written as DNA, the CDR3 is TGCGCCAGCCAGACTAGCGGGAGGGCCGACACCGGGGAGCTGTTTTTT.

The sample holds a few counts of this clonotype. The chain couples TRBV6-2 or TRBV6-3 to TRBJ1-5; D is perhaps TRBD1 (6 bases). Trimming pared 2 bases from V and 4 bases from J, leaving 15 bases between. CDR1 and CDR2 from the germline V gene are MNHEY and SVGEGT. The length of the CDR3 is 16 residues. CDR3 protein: CASSYGPGAENQPQHF. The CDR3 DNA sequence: TGTGCCAGCAGTTACGGTCCGGGGGCGGAGAATCAGCCCCAGCATTTT.

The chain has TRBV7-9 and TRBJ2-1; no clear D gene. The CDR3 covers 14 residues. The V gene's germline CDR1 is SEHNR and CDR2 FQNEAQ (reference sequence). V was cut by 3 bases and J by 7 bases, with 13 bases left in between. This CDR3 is CASSFPPSGNEQFF. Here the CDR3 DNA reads TGTGCCAGCAGCTTTCCTCCCTCCGGGAATGAGCAGTTCTTC.

The CDR3 protein is CASSISGGARSTDTQYF. CDR3 DNA sequence: TGTGCCAGCAGCATCAGCGGGGGGGCGAGGAGCACAGATACGCAGTATTTT. This chain joins TRBV7-9 and TRBJ2-3; 10 bases match TRBD2. After removal of 5 bases from V and 0 bases from J, the junction contained 8 bases not matched to a gene. Germline V lookup: CDR1 SEHNR, CDR2 FQNEAQ (reference sequence). The CDR3 has 17 residues.

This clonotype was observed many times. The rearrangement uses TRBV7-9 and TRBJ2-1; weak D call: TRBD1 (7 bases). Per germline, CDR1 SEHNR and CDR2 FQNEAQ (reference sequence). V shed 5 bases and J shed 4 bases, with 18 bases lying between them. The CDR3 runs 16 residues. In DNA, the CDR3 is TGTGCCAGCAGCCATCTTTCAGGGGGGAGGTACAATGAGCAGTTCTTC. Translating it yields CASSHLSGGRYNEQFF.

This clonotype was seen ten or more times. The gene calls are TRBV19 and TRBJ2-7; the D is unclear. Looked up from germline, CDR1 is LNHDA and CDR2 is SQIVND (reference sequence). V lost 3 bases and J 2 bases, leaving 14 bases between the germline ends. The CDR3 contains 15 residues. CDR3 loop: CASSMTAATAYEQYF. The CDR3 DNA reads TGTGCCAGTAGTATGACGGCAGCTACAGCCTACGAGCAGTACTTC. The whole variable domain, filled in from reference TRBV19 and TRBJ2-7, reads DGGITQSPKYLFRKEGQNVTLSCEQNLNHDAMYWYRQDPGQGLRLIYYSQIVNDFQKGDIAEGYSVSREKKESFPLTVTSAQKNPTAFYLCASSMTAATAYEQYFGPGTRLTVT.

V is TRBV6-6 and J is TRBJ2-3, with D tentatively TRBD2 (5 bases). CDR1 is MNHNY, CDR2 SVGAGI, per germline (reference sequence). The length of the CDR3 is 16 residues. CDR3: CATHRGYATGSDTQYF. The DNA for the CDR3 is TGTGCGACCCACCGCGGGTACGCAACCGGATCAGATACGCAGTATTTT.

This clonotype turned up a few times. In DNA, the CDR3 is TGTGCCAGCAGCTTAGAGGTCACTGCTCGGGAGCAGTACTTC. It yields the protein CASSLEVTAREQYF. The gene calls are TRBV7-9 and TRBJ2-7; no clear D gene. Germline V gene data show CDR1 as SEHNR and CDR2 as FQNEAQ (reference sequence). The CDR3 is 14 residues long. The V end lost 1 base, the J end lost 7 bases, and 14 bases lay between the germline ends.

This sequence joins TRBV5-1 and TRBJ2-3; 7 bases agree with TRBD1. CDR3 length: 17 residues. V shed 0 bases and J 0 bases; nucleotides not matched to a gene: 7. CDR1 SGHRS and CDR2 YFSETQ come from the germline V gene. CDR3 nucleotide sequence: TGCGCCAGCAGCTTGGCCCTGACAGGGCTTAGCACAGATACGCAGTATTTT. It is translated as CASSLALTGLSTDTQYF. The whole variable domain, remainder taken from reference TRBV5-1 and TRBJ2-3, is KAGVTQTPRYLIKTRGQQVTLSCSPISGHRSVSWYQQTPGQGLQFLFEYFSETQRNKGNFPGRFSGRQFSNSRSEMNVSTLELGDSALYLCASSLALTGLSTDTQYFGPGTRLTVL.

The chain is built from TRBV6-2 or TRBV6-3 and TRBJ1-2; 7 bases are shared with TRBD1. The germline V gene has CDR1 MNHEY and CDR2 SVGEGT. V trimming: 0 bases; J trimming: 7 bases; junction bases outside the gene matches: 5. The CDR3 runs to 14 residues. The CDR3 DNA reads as TGTGCCAGCAGTTACTCCGGCAGGGGGAGTGGCTACACCTTC. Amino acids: CASSYSGRGSGYTF.

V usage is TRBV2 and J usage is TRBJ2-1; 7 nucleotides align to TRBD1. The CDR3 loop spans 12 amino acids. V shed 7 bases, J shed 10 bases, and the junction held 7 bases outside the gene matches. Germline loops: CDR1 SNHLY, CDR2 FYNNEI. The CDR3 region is CASNLDRAEQFF. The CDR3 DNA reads TGTGCCAGCAACCTAGACAGGGCAGAGCAGTTCTTC.

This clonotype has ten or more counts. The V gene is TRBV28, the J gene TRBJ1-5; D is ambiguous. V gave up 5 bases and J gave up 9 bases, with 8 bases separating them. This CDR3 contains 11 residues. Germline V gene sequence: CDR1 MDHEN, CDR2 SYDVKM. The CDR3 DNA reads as TGTGCCAGCAGTGGCGTAATGCCCCAGCATTTT. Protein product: CASSGVMPQHF.

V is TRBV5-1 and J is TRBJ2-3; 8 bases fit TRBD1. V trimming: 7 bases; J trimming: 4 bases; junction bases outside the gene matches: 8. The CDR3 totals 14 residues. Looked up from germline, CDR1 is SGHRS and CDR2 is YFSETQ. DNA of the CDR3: TGCGCCAGCGGGATGGACAGGGTCGCAGATACGCAGTATTTT. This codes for CASGMDRVADTQYF.

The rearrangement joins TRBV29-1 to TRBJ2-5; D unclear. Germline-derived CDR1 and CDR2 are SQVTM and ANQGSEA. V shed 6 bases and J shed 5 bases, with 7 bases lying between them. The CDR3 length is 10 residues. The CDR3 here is CSVVGETQYF. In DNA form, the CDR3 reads TGCAGCGTAGTAGGGGAGACCCAGTACTTC.

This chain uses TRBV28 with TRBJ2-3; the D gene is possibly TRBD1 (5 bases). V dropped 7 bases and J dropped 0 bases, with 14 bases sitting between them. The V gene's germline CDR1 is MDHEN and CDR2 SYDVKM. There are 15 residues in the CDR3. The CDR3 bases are TGTGCCAGCACCCTTAGGGGTTCAAGCACAGATACGCAGTATTTT. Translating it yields CASTLRGSSTDTQYF.

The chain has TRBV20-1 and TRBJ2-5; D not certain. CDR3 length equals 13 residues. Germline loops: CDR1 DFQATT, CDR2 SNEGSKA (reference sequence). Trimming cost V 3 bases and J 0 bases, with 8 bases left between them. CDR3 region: CSASGTDQETQYF. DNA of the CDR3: TGCAGTGCTAGCGGCACGGACCAAGAGACCCAGTACTTC.

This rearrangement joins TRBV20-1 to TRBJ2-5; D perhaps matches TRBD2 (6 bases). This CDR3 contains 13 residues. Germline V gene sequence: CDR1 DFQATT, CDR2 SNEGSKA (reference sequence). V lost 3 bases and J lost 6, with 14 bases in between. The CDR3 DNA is TGCAGTGCTAGCAGACTAGTTCAGCAGACCCAGTACTTC. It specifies CSASRLVQQTQYF.

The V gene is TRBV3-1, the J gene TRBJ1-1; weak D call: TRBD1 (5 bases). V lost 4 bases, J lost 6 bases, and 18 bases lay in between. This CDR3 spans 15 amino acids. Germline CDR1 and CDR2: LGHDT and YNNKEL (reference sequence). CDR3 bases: TGTGCCAGCAGCCGGGGGACTCTCCTGGGCTCTGAAGCTTTCTTT. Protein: CASSRGTLLGSEAFF. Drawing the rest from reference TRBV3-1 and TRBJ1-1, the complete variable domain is DTAVSQTPKYLVTQMGNDKSIKCEQNLGHDTMYWYKQDSKKFLKIMFSYNNKELIINETVPNRFSPKSPDKAHLNLHINSLELGDSAVYFCASSRGTLLGSEAFFGQGTRLTVV.